This TCR beta chain is drawn from a study of cytomegalovirus exposure and HLA in healthy donors. Study-wide results and limits: Sequencing depth across donors, presence/absence analyses assumed, was roughly uniform. Within an earlier analysis, most TCR beta V segments proved productive either about 90% or about 30% of the time.

In the case of this clone: Its antigen is unidentified. One junction end does not reproduce the germline sequence, and a read error may be involved.

This PCR relied on a set of 60 Vbeta primers and 13 Jbeta primers. The data were produced by immunoSEQ multiplex PCR, yet TCRdb's version contains in-frame clones alone and is incomplete. This table has roughly 130,000 clones, 74% appearing once. Germline V gene lookup returns CDR1 MNHNS and CDR2 SASEGT. The CDR3 contains 11 residues. This TCR derives from a woman aged 50 to 60 in good health and CMV-seropositive. The chain combines TRBV6-1 with TRBJ1-2; 7 bases match TRBD1. Sample: PBMCs. CDR3: CASDREIGYPF. The CDR3 region has the DNA TGTGCCAGCGACAGGGAAATCGGCTACCCCTTC.